This is a list of T cell receptor beta chains from one sample in a study of shared clonotypes between healthy human individuals. Clones were sequenced by immunoSEQ multiplex PCR, and TCRdb holds only the in-frame ones, with some missing. The table lists around 700,000 clones, 74% of them singletons. Material for sequencing was memory CD4+ T cells sorted from blood. Receptor source: a woman aged 25 to 39 in good health. Each CDR3 is given without its conserved first and last residue. The size entry is marked missing in some rows and otherwise reads once, few, many or a size class.

v_call: TRBV11-2
clone_size: once
j_call: TRBJ2-7
cdr3_aa: ASSLRRRASYEQY

v_call: TRBV6-5
clone_size: .
j_call: TRBJ2-7
cdr3_aa: ASSYSGSKQNEQY

v_call: TRBV19
clone_size: .
j_call: TRBJ2-7
cdr3_aa: ASTVSLADYEQY

v_call: TRBV5-4
clone_size: .
j_call: TRBJ2-7
cdr3_aa: ASSFTGTPGYYEQY

v_call: TRBV5-1
clone_size: few
j_call: TRBJ2-7
cdr3_aa: ASRLAEPSYEQY

v_call: TRBV6-5
clone_size: few
j_call: TRBJ2-1
cdr3_aa: ASSFTVDRDQF

v_call: TRBV15
clone_size: many
j_call: TRBJ2-3
cdr3_aa: ATSRDGGGQGRDTQY

v_call: TRBV18
clone_size: .
j_call: TRBJ2-1
cdr3_aa: ASSPMTSGISYNEQF

v_call: TRBV2
clone_size: .
j_call: TRBJ2-2
cdr3_aa: ASTTRDEKRGELF

v_call: TRBV5-1
clone_size: .
j_call: TRBJ2-3
cdr3_aa: ASSLVWGTSTDTQY

v_call: TRBV15
clone_size: .
j_call: .
cdr3_aa: ATSRDLAGTFYEQY

v_call: TRBV19
clone_size: .
j_call: TRBJ1-1
cdr3_aa: ASSIGRSEAF

v_call: TRBV27
clone_size: .
j_call: TRBJ2-6
cdr3_aa: ASSGHGSGANVLT

v_call: TRBV11-3
clone_size: once
j_call: TRBJ2-1
cdr3_aa: ASSPRAGTDTYNEQF

v_call: TRBV5-1
clone_size: .
j_call: TRBJ2-1
cdr3_aa: ASSLALREGHNEQF

v_call: TRBV2
clone_size: .
j_call: TRBJ2-3
cdr3_aa: ASRVAEAEDTQY

v_call: TRBV5-6
clone_size: .
j_call: TRBJ2-7
cdr3_aa: ASSSLDSSYEQY

v_call: TRBV2
clone_size: .
j_call: TRBJ2-7
cdr3_aa: ASSVSRTYEQY

v_call: TRBV29-1
clone_size: .
j_call: TRBJ2-7
cdr3_aa: SVVGLAGVAEQY

v_call: TRBV2
clone_size: .
j_call: TRBJ2-7
cdr3_aa: ASSDGQYYEQY

v_call: TRBV10-1
clone_size: .
j_call: TRBJ2-5
cdr3_aa: ASSAGGRGETQY

v_call: TRBV28
clone_size: .
j_call: TRBJ2-3
cdr3_aa: ASSPIDRLSTDTQY

v_call: TRBV7-3
clone_size: .
j_call: TRBJ1-1
cdr3_aa: ASSLLGLNTEAF

v_call: TRBV28
clone_size: .
j_call: TRBJ1-5
cdr3_aa: ASSLWAGQGAVNNQPQH

v_call: TRBV14
clone_size: .
j_call: TRBJ1-4
cdr3_aa: ASSQIQGGEKLF

v_call: TRBV19
clone_size: once
j_call: TRBJ2-5
cdr3_aa: ASSRADQETQY

v_call: TRBV19
clone_size: .
j_call: TRBJ1-5
cdr3_aa: ASNSGNVLNQPQH

v_call: TRBV6-5
clone_size: .
j_call: TRBJ2-1
cdr3_aa: ASSYTGTSAFDEQF

v_call: TRBV7-2
clone_size: .
j_call: TRBJ1-1
cdr3_aa: ASISRRGYTEAF

v_call: TRBV5-4
clone_size: .
j_call: TRBJ2-3
cdr3_aa: ASSLAGGTDTQY

v_call: TRBV10-1
clone_size: .
j_call: TRBJ2-5
cdr3_aa: ASSDLGTSGEETQY

v_call: TRBV7-2
clone_size: .
j_call: TRBJ2-4
cdr3_aa: ASSLALAGLAKNIQY

v_call: TRBV5-4
clone_size: few
j_call: TRBJ2-6
cdr3_aa: ASSPPNTDSGANVLT

v_call: TRBV11-2
clone_size: few
j_call: TRBJ2-1
cdr3_aa: ASSLEGGREQF

v_call: TRBV11-2
clone_size: few
j_call: TRBJ2-5
cdr3_aa: ASSREPSQETQY

v_call: TRBV4-1
clone_size: .
j_call: TRBJ1-2
cdr3_aa: ASSPETDSYGYT

v_call: TRBV5-1
clone_size: .
j_call: TRBJ2-3
cdr3_aa: ASSLAHFLAEQDTQY

v_call: TRBV2
clone_size: .
j_call: TRBJ1-4
cdr3_aa: ASRGTGGAYEKLF

v_call: TRBV2
clone_size: .
j_call: TRBJ2-5
cdr3_aa: ASSDGPRETQY

v_call: TRBV15
clone_size: .
j_call: TRBJ1-2
cdr3_aa: ATSRDLISAYGYT

v_call: TRBV19
clone_size: .
j_call: TRBJ2-3
cdr3_aa: ASRRQGSTDTQY

v_call: TRBV6-1
clone_size: .
j_call: TRBJ1-5
cdr3_aa: ASSLEVGGNQPQH

v_call: TRBV10-2
clone_size: .
j_call: TRBJ1-1
cdr3_aa: ASTATVNTEAF

v_call: TRBV7-6
clone_size: .
j_call: TRBJ2-1
cdr3_aa: ASSLRAVNNEQF

v_call: TRBV30
clone_size: .
j_call: TRBJ1-1
cdr3_aa: AWSYLWTGDTEAF

v_call: TRBV5-1
clone_size: .
j_call: TRBJ1-1
cdr3_aa: ASSLAGDTEAF

v_call: TRBV28
clone_size: .
j_call: TRBJ1-1
cdr3_aa: ASTRPQGRTEAF

v_call: TRBV30
clone_size: .
j_call: TRBJ2-3
cdr3_aa: AWGPGLGSADTQY

v_call: TRBV11-2
clone_size: .
j_call: TRBJ2-7
cdr3_aa: ASSFRGRQSYEQY